This TCR beta chain was sequenced for a study of CD8 T cells in cerebrospinal fluid in Alzheimer's disease. Study-wide results and limits: In mild cognitive impairment or Alzheimer's disease, the biggest CSF clone made up more TCRs than in controls.

In regard to this clonotype: Its antigen is not known.

TCRdb reanalyzed the 10x single-cell sequencing reads, giving one entry per CDR3 protein sequence and no DNA. The sample totals 1,100 or so distinct CDR3 sequences. The CDR3 runs to 13 residues. Germline V CDR1 and CDR2: MNHNY, SVGAGI (reference sequence). The sequencing input was cerebrospinal fluid. This chain links TRBV6-6 with TRBJ1-2; the TCRdb call, TRBD1, lacks DNA for checking. This sequence originates from a human donor with Parkinson's disease. CDR3 loop: CASRPNGQYGYTF.